Listed here are 32 T cell receptor beta chains from one sample, sequenced in a study of vaccination effects on CD4 cells after COVID-19. For these TCRs, the target antigens are not known. Peptide-pool stimulation followed by sequencing identified expanded antigen-specific CD4+ clonotypes in the ViraFEST assay. With about 9 days of culture completed, CD4+ T cells were isolated. Vaccine recipients, nucleocapsid antibody negative, had no prior SARS-CoV-2 infection. Assay used: immunoSEQ multiplex PCR; TCRdb lists only in-frame clones, some missing. The sample records about 37,000 clones, 66% being singletons. Sequenced here: CD4+ T cells from PBMCs cultured with HCoV-OC43 spike peptides, sampled before COVID-19 vaccination. Described subset: HCoV-OC43 spike overlapping peptide pool stimulation. These receptors were taken from a human donor who received a COVID-19 vaccine.

The gene calls are TRBV6-5 and TRBJ2-7; 8 nucleotides align to TRBD1. CDR3 length: 13 residues. The trim removed 4 bases at V and 3 bases at J, leaving 2 bases unmatched. Germline values: CDR1 MNHEY, CDR2 SVGAGI. CDR3 bases: TGTGCCAGCAGTTTGGACAGGGACTACGAGCAGTACTTC. Protein product: CASSLDRDYEQYF.

This chain links TRBV5-5 with TRBJ2-7, with D perhaps TRBD2 (6 bases). This CDR3 is built from 16 residues. V dropped 6 bases and J dropped 3 bases, with 22 bases sitting between them. Germline V gene sequence: CDR1 SGHKS, CDR2 YYEKEE (reference sequence). The CDR3 reads CASTLSAVSGLYEQYF. The CDR3 nucleotides read TGTGCCAGCACCCTCTCGGCAGTCAGCGGGCTCTACGAGCAGTACTTC.

The J gene is TRBJ2-7, the V gene TRBV10-3, with a possible D match to TRBD1 (6 bases). Germline CDR1 reads ENHRY; CDR2 reads SYGVKD. The V end lost 6 bases, the J end lost 4 bases, and 19 bases lay between the germline ends. CDR3 size: 15 residues. This CDR3 is CAIREGHPDSYEQYF. The CDR3 DNA reads as TGTGCCATCAGAGAGGGACACCCGGACTCGTACGAGCAGTACTTC.

J is TRBJ2-7 and V is TRBV10-3; TRBD2 aligns across 14 bases. The V gene end was trimmed by 4 bases and the J gene end by 2 bases; junction bases not matched to a gene: 4. The germline gives CDR1 ENHRY, CDR2 SYGVKD. This CDR3 is built from 16 residues. The CDR3 sequence: CAISGGTSGGTYEQYF. The CDR3 DNA reads as TGTGCCATCAGTGGGGGGACTAGCGGGGGAACCTACGAGCAGTACTTC.

V gene TRBV5-4 combines with J gene TRBJ1-1, with 7 bases identical to TRBD1. J gave up 2 bases and V 4 bases, and 11 bases lay outside the gene matches. In germline, CDR1 is SGHNT, CDR2 YYREEE (reference sequence). The CDR3 length is 16 residues. The CDR3 region has the DNA TGTGCCAGCAGCCCCAGACAGGGCTGGGGAAACACTGAAGCTTTCTTT. Its translation is CASSPRQGWGNTEAFF.

This clone was detected a few times. V and J are TRBV5-4 and TRBJ2-7; tentatively, D is TRBD2 (7 bases). This CDR3 has 14 residues. V was cut by 2 bases and J by 7 bases, with 16 bases left in between. The germline V gene has CDR1 SGHNT and CDR2 YYREEE (reference sequence). The CDR3 loop reads CASSFMGGRGEQYF. The CDR3 coding sequence is TGTGCCAGCAGCTTTATGGGGGGGCGCGGTGAGCAGTACTTC.

The chain employs TRBV6-4 and TRBJ2-6; D gene unclear. Germline V gives CDR1 MRHNA, CDR2 SNTAGT. This CDR3 is 14 amino acids long. V was shortened by 6 bases and J by 0 bases, with 6 bases between the two germline ends. The DNA of the CDR3 is TGTGCCAGCAGGAGTGACTCTGGGGCCAACGTCCTGACTTTC. Residues: CASRSDSGANVLTF.

The chain joins TRBV19 to TRBJ2-5; no clear D. The CDR3 runs to 11 residues. Trimming removed 10 bases at V and 5 bases at J, with 11 bases between. Per the germline V gene, CDR1 is LNHDA and CDR2 is SQIVND (reference sequence). CDR3 in amino acids: CATQTRETQYF. As DNA, the CDR3 is TGTGCCACCCAGACCCGGGAGACCCAGTACTTC.

The V call is TRBV18, the J call TRBJ1-2; D is uncertain. Trimming pared 2 bases from V and 5 bases from J, leaving 9 bases between. This CDR3 contains 13 residues. Germline CDR1 KGHSH, CDR2 LQKENI. The CDR3 DNA reads TGTGCCAGCTCACCAGATACCAGATATGGCTACACCTTC. This translates into CASSPDTRYGYTF.

V and J are TRBV27 and TRBJ1-1, with no clear D. Looked up from germline, CDR1 is MNHEY and CDR2 is SMNVEV (reference sequence). Deletions cut 1 base from V and 10 bases from J, with 13 bases between. The CDR3 extends over 13 amino acids. Here the CDR3 DNA reads TGTGCCAGCAGTTTATTCGGGCAGAGCGGAGCTTTCTTT. Translation gives CASSLFGQSGAFF.

The V gene is TRBV20-1, the J gene TRBJ1-1; D perhaps matches TRBD1 (5 bases). V was trimmed by 5 bases and J by 0 bases, leaving 19 bases between them. The V gene's germline CDR1 is DFQATT and CDR2 SNEGSKA (reference sequence). The CDR3 is 16 residues long. The CDR3 loop is CSAGGTAGFMNTEAFF. In nucleotides, the CDR3 is TGCAGTGCTGGTGGGACTGCCGGGTTTATGAACACTGAAGCTTTCTTT.

The chain recombines TRBV16 with TRBJ2-5; 10 nucleotides line up with TRBD1. CDR1 and CDR2 (germline): KGHSY, FQNENV. The CDR3 sequence is 15 residues long. The V segment lost 4 bases and the J segment 2 bases; nucleotides outside the gene matches: 4. CDR3 in amino acids: CASSPGTGAQETQYF. Written as DNA, the CDR3 is TGTGCCAGCAGCCCCGGGACAGGGGCACAAGAGACCCAGTACTTC.

The chain employs TRBV28 and TRBJ2-7, with TRBD1 matching over 8 bases. Germline V CDR1 and CDR2: MDHEN, SYDVKM. Trimming at V came to 6 bases and at J to 4 bases, leaving 8 bases not matched to a gene. This CDR3 contains 14 residues. The CDR3 nucleotides read TGTGCCAGCAGCACTCCGGACAGGGATTACGAGCAGTACTTC. Translation: CASSTPDRDYEQYF. The whole variable domain, filled in from reference TRBV28 and TRBJ2-7, reads DVKVTQSSRYLVKRTGEKVFLECVQDMDHENMFWYRQDPGLGLRLIYFSYDVKMKEKGDIPEGYSVSREKKERFSLILESASTNQTSMYLCASSTPDRDYEQYFGPGTRLTVT.

The chain is built from TRBV6-4 and TRBJ2-3; D is possibly TRBD2 (7 bases). Germline CDR1 and CDR2: MRHNA and SNTAGT. The CDR3 is made up of 15 amino acids. The V end was cut by 2 bases, the J end by 6 bases, with 15 bases between. The CDR3, as DNA: TGTGCCAGCAGTGACATGTCTGGGGGGGCGGATACGCAGTATTTT. Protein sequence: CASSDMSGGADTQYF.

The CDR3 sequence: CASSLYGQPQHF. In DNA, the CDR3 is TGTGCCAGCAGCTTATATGGCCAGCCCCAGCATTTT. The chain employs TRBV5-6 and TRBJ1-5, with D unresolved. The germline gives CDR1 SGHDT, CDR2 YYEEEE. The CDR3 has 12 amino acids. The ends were cut back, 2 bases at V and 7 bases at J, with 7 bases in the middle.

This sequence joins TRBV5-1 and TRBJ1-5; tentative D call: TRBD1 (6 bases). The germline gives CDR1 SGHRS, CDR2 YFSETQ. V lost 4 bases and J 10 bases, leaving 18 bases between the germline ends. The CDR3 contains 14 residues. The chain's CDR3 is CASSLTGISEPQHF. The CDR3 bases are TGCGCCAGCAGCCTCACAGGGATCAGCGAACCCCAGCATTTT.

This clone has only a few counts. The chain has TRBV10-2 and TRBJ2-5, with D hard to call. This CDR3 has 13 amino acids. Germline V lookup: CDR1 WSHSY, CDR2 SAAADI. The germline V and J ends were trimmed by 4 bases and 5 bases, with 11 bases remaining between them. CDR3 in DNA: TGCGCCAGCAGTGCATCCTCTTGGGAGACCCAGTACTTC. Translating gives CASSASSWETQYF.

As for this clone: Other DNA sequences of this sample code for an identical CDR3. This chain joins TRBV5-1 and TRBJ2-1, with 9 bases identical to TRBD1. The CDR3 is 15 residues long. Trimming cost V 4 bases and J 1 base; bases outside gene matches: 3. Per germline, CDR1 SGHRS and CDR2 YFSETQ. CDR3 DNA: TGCGCCAGCAGCCTGGACAGGGGATCCTACAATGAGCAGTTCTTC. As protein: CASSLDRGSYNEQFF.

This chain connects TRBV7-9 to TRBJ1-1; tentative D call: TRBD1 (6 bases). The germline V and J ends were trimmed by 5 bases and 4 bases, with 17 bases remaining between them. The germline gives CDR1 SEHNR, CDR2 FQNEAQ (reference sequence). CDR3 size: 15 residues. The CDR3 is CASSLQTGRSTEAFF. The CDR3 DNA reads TGTGCCAGCAGCCTCCAGACAGGTCGAAGCACTGAAGCTTTCTTT.

The rearrangement links TRBV6-5 to TRBJ1-5, with D possibly matching TRBD1 (5 bases). The V end was cut by 6 bases, the J end by 3 bases, with 9 bases between. The CDR3 covers 13 residues. CDR1 and CDR2 from the germline V gene are MNHEY and SVGAGI. The CDR3 bases are TGTGCCAGCAGCGCCAGGGACAATCAGCCCCAGCATTTT. Residues: CASSARDNQPQHF.

In its sample, this clone was seen once. DNA for the CDR3: TGTGCCAGCAGCTTAGGGGGCAGGGGTATAATGAACACTGAAGCTTTCTTT. Protein: CASSLGGRGIMNTEAFF. This sequence joins TRBV7-9 and TRBJ1-1; TRBD1 is a possible D gene (6 bases). V lost 1 base to trimming and J lost 0 bases, with 15 bases between them. The CDR3 loop spans 17 amino acids. Germline V gene lookup returns CDR1 SEHNR and CDR2 FQNEAQ (reference sequence).

The chain links TRBV4-2 to TRBJ2-5, with 11 bases identical to TRBD2. CDR1 and CDR2 from the germline V gene are LGHNA and YNFKEQ. The CDR3 spans 15 residues. The V gene end was trimmed by 2 bases and the J gene end by 4 bases; junction bases not matched to a gene: 3. The CDR3 spells CASSQNLAGGETQYF. Written as DNA, the CDR3 is TGTGCCAGCAGCCAAAATCTAGCGGGGGGAGAGACCCAGTACTTC.

The V call is TRBV6-5, the J call TRBJ1-2, with a weak D call TRBD1 (5 bases). Germline V gives CDR1 MNHEY, CDR2 SVGAGI. The CDR3 totals 14 residues. Trimming left V 2 bases short and J 2 bases short, with 9 bases between. The DNA of the CDR3 is TGTGCCAGCAGTTACCTTGACAGAAACTATGGCTACACCTTC. Translation: CASSYLDRNYGYTF.

A word on this clone: Other DNA variants within this sample encode the same CDR3. The chain links TRBV19 to TRBJ1-1; 8 bases match TRBD1. Germline CDR1 and CDR2: LNHDA and SQIVND (reference sequence). CDR3 length: 13 residues. Trimming took 8 bases from V and 2 from J; bases not matched to a gene: 4. CDR3 sequence: CASSTGGNTEAFF. In nucleotides, the CDR3 is TGTGCCAGTTCCACAGGGGGTAACACTGAAGCTTTCTTT. The full variable domain, rest sourced from reference TRBV19 and TRBJ1-1, is DGGITQSPKYLFRKEGQNVTLSCEQNLNHDAMYWYRQDPGQGLRLIYYSQIVNDFQKGDIAEGYSVSREKKESFPLTVTSAQKNPTAFYLCASSTGGNTEAFFGQGTRLTVV.

This clone has only a few counts. The chain employs TRBV7-9 and TRBJ1-1, with a tentative D call TRBD1 (5 bases). The CDR3 consists of 13 residues. Looked up from germline, CDR1 is SEHNR and CDR2 is FQNEAQ (reference sequence). V shed 5 bases and J shed 5 bases, with 12 bases lying between them. This CDR3 reads CASSLQEGTEAFF. The CDR3 nucleotides read TGTGCCAGCAGCCTACAGGAGGGGACTGAAGCTTTCTTT.

The chain combines TRBV10-3 with TRBJ2-1; no clear D gene. Germline CDR1 is ENHRY and CDR2 is SYGVKD. This CDR3 region has 15 residues. Trimming removed 6 bases from V and 6 bases from J, with 18 bases in between. CDR3 protein: CAISTNLDPLNEQFF. As DNA, the CDR3 is TGTGCCATCAGCACCAACCTCGACCCACTCAATGAGCAGTTCTTC.

The rearrangement uses TRBV9 and TRBJ2-1, with 8 bases matching TRBD2. The CDR3 totals 15 residues. The J segment lost 10 bases and the V segment lost 2 bases, leaving 11 bases of the junction unmatched. From germline, CDR1 is SGDLS and CDR2 YYNGEE. Here the CDR3 reads CASSVMTGTRGEQFF. In DNA form, the CDR3 reads TGTGCCAGCAGCGTGATGACCGGGACTAGAGGGGAGCAGTTCTTC.

This clone is a singleton in its sample. V and J are TRBV7-2 and TRBJ2-7; TRBD2 aligns across 9 bases. The germline gives CDR1 SGHTA, CDR2 FQGNSA. Trimming cost V 3 bases and J 7 bases; bases outside gene matches: 13. This CDR3 has 16 residues. Here the CDR3 DNA reads TGTGCCAGCAGCTTGATTAGCGGGAGAACGTGGGGGGAGCAGTACTTC. Translated: CASSLISGRTWGEQYF. Based on the CDR3 plus reference TRBV7-2 and TRBJ2-7, the full variable domain is GAGVSQSPSNKVTEKGKDVELRCDPISGHTALYWYRQSLGQGLEFLIYFQGNSAPDKSGLPSDRFSAERTGGSVSTLTIQRTQQEDSAVYLCASSLISGRTWGEQYFGPGTRLTVT.

V is TRBV6-5 and J is TRBJ2-7, with TRBD1 identical over 10 bases. Trimming cost V 8 bases and J 2 bases; bases outside gene matches: 9. Looked up from germline, CDR1 is MNHEY and CDR2 is SVGAGI. This CDR3 has 15 amino acids. CDR3 in DNA: TGTGCCAGCGGTTCATCCGGACAGGGGGCCTACGAGCAGTACTTC. Its protein is CASGSSGQGAYEQYF.

This clone turned up a few times. J is TRBJ1-3 and V is TRBV3-1 (or the pseudogene TRBV3-2); D call uncertain. Trimming removed 2 bases at V and 1 base at J, with 9 bases between. CDR1 and CDR2 from the germline V gene are LGHDT and YNNKEL (reference sequence). The CDR3 is 15 residues long. In DNA form, the CDR3 reads TGTGCCAGCAGCCAACAGCTTACTTCTGGAAACACCATATATTTT. Translation: CASSQQLTSGNTIYF.

This clone was observed a handful of times. The chain uses TRBV7-6 and TRBJ2-2; D remains unclear. The CDR3 loop spans 16 amino acids. Germline V lookup: CDR1 SGHVS, CDR2 FNYEAQ. Trimming shortened V by 1 base and J by 7 bases, and 16 bases separated the two germline ends. The DNA of the CDR3 is TGTGCCAGCAGCTTAGGGCGGCTGGTTCAGAACGGGGAGCTGTTTTTT. Translating gives CASSLGRLVQNGELFF. The full variable domain, rest sourced from reference TRBV7-6 and TRBJ2-2, is GAGVSQSPRYKVTKRGQDVALRCDPISGHVSLYWYRQALGQGPEFLTYFNYEAQQDKSGLPNDRFSAERPEGSISTLTIQRTEQRDSAMYRCASSLGRLVQNGELFFGEGSRLTVL.

In DNA form, the CDR3 reads TGTGCCAGCAGGGGGAATGGGGAGACCCAGTACTTC. It yields the protein CASRGNGETQYF. The chain carries TRBV25-1 and TRBJ2-5; D is uncertain. Trimming stripped 6 bases from V and 5 bases from J, with 10 bases between. The CDR3 contains 12 residues. Germline values: CDR1 MGHDK, CDR2 SYGVNS.